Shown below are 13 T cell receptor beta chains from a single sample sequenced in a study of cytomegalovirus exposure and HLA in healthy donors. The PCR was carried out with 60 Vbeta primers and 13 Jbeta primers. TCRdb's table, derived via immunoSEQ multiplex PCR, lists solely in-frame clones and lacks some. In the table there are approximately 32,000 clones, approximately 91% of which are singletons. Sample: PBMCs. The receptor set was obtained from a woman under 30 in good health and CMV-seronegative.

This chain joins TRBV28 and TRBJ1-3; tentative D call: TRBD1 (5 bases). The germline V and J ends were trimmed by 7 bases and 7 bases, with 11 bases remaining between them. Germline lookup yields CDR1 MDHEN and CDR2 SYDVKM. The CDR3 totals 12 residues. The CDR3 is CASNSGGNTIYF. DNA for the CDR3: TGTGCCAGCAACTCGGGGGGGAACACCATATATTTT.

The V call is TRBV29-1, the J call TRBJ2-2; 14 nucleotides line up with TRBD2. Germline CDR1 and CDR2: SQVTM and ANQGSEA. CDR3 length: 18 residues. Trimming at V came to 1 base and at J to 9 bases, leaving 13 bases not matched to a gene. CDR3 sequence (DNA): TGCAGCGTTGAAGGCCCCGGACGACTAGCGGGGGGGGGCCGGGAGCTGTTTTTT. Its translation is CSVEGPGRLAGGGRELFF.

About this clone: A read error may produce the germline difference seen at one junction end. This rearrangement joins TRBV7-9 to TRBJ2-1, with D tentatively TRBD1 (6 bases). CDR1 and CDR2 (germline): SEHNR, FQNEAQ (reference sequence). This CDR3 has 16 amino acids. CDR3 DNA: TGTTCCAGCAGCTTCGACAGGTTCCCAGCCTACAATGAGCAGTTCTTC. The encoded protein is CSSSFDRFPAYNEQFF.

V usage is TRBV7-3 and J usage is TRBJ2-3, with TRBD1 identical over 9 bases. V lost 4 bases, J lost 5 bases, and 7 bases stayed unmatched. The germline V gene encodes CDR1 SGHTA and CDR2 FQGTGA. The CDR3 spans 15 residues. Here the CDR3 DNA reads TGTGCCAGCAGCTGGGGACAGGGTGTGAGAGATACGCAGTATTTT. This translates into CASSWGQGVRDTQYF.

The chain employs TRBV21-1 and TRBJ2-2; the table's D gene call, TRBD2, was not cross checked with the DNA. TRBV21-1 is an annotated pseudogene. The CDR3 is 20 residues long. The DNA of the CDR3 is TGTGCCAGCAGCCCAAGCGGGCCTAGCGGGAGCGTAAGTAGAACCGGGGAGCTGTTTTTT. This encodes CASSPSGPSGSVSRTGELFF.

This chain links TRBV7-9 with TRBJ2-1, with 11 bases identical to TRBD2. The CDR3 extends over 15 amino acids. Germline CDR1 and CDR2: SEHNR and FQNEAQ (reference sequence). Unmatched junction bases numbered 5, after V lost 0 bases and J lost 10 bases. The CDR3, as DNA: TGTGCCAGCAGCTTAGCCTTCTCTAGCGGGAGGGAGCAGTTCTTC. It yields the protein CASSLAFSSGREQFF.

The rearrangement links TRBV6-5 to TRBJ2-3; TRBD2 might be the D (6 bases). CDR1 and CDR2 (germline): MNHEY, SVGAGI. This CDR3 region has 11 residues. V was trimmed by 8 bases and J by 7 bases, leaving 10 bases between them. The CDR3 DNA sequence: TGTGCCAGCCGGGCGGGAAATACGCAGTATTTT. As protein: CASRAGNTQYF.

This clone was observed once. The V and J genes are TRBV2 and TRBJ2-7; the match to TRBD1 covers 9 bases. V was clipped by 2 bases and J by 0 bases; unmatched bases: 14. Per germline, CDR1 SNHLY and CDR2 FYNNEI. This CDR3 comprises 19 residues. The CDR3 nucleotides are TGTGCCAGCAGTGAAATTTGGGACAGGGCTTCTTTACCCTCCTACGAGCAGTACTTC. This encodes CASSEIWDRASLPSYEQYF.

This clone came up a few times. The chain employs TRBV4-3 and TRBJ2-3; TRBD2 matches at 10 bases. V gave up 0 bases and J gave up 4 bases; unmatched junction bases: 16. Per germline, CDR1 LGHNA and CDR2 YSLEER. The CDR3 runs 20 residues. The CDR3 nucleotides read TGCGCCAGCAGCCAAGATCTCAGCGGGAGGGCCGAGGCGAGAGCAGATACGCAGTATTTT. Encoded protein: CASSQDLSGRAEARADTQYF.

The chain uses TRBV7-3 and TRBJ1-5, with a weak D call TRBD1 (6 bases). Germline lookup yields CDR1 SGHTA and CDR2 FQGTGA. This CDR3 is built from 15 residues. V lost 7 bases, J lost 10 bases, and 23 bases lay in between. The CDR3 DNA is TGTGCCAGCAACTTGGGTGACAGGATTTTTGGTCCCCAGCATTTT. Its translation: CASNLGDRIFGPQHF.

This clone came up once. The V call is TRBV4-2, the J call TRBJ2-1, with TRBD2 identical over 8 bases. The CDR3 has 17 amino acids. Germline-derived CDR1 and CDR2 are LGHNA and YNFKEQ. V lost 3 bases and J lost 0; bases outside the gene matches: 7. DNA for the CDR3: TGTGCCAGCAGCCAGTCTACTAGCGGTAGCTCCTACAATGAGCAGTTCTTC. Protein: CASSQSTSGSSYNEQFF.

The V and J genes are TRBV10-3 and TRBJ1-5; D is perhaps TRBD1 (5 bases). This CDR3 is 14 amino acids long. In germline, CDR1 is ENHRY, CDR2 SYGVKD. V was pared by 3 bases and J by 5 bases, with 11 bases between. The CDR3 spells CAISDAGEDQPQHF. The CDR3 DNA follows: TGTGCCATCAGTGATGCGGGGGAAGATCAGCCCCAGCATTTT.

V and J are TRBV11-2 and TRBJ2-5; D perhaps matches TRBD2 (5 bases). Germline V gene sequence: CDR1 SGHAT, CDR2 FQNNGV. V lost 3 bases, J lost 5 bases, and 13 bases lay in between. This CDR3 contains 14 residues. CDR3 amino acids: CASSFQRVLETQYF. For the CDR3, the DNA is TGTGCCAGCAGCTTTCAGAGGGTGTTGGAGACCCAGTACTTC.